This TCR beta chain was obtained from a study of T cell repertoires in cytomegalovirus infection. Study summary: CMV epitopes in the study were HLA-C-restricted (recently identified) and HLA-B-restricted (well studied).

A note on this clonotype: Its antigen is currently unknown.

J was trimmed by 4 bases and V by 5 bases; bases with no gene match: 8. This CDR3 region has 15 residues. Germline CDR1 MDHEN, CDR2 SYDVKM. TCRdb used MiXCR to reprocess the reads, holding one entry per CDR3 protein. There are approximately 300,000 distinct CDR3 sequences in the sample; around 25% occur only once, and roughly 13% lies in the top ten. The source was cultured PBMCs, collected from culture after CMV antigen stimulation. The chain has TRBV28 and TRBJ2-3; 8 bases match TRBD2. The source of this sequence is a human donor in good health (CMV status not recorded). Some clones in this sample may be carry-over from other donors' samples. The CDR3: CASSPSGSFADTQYF. The DNA of the CDR3 is TGTGCCAGCAGTCCAAGCGGGAGTTTCGCAGATACGCAGTATTTT.